Listed below are T cell receptor beta chains from one sample, sequenced in a study of breast tumors, draining lymph nodes, adjacent tissues. Each CDR3 protein gets one entry after TCRdb re-called the multiplex PCR reads with MiXCR. The sample shows approximately 230,000 distinct CDR3 sequences, less than 45% of them seen only once. The sequencing input was axillary lymph node tissue. The receptor set was obtained from a female donor with breast cancer. Some clones in this sample may be carry-over from other donors' samples. Both conserved end residues are trimmed from each CDR3.

V	J	CDR3
TRBV15	TRBJ2-1	ATSNRDRVKDEQF
TRBV12-3/TRBV12-4	TRBJ2-2	ASSPSSNFGNTGELF
TRBV7-9	TRBJ2-1	ASSLVEREHNEQF
TRBV19	TRBJ1-2	ASSMGQGAGGYT
TRBV2	TRBJ2-2	ASSDRGGFTGELF
TRBV7-9	TRBJ1-6	ASSFPGQGR
TRBV19	TRBJ2-3	ASGWTGPSTDTQY
TRBV7-8	TRBJ2-6	ASSLIVGANVLT
TRBV15	TRBJ2-5	ATSRAGGRLGETQY
TRBV19	TRBJ1-2	ASRRGEVSV
TRBV12-3/TRBV12-4	TRBJ2-1	ASSRNDRVYNEQF
TRBV7-3	TRBJ2-3	ASRRGADTQY
TRBV6-1	TRBJ2-6	ASSPQPGTDPGANVLT
TRBV30	TRBJ2-1	AWRTTSGRANEQF
TRBV6-1	TRBJ1-5	ASTGIGNQPQH
TRBV10-3	TRBJ2-3	AIRGLAGASTDTQY
TRBV9	TRBJ2-5	ASSVGLSKETQS
TRBV24-1	TRBJ2-1	ATSGTHNNEQF
TRBV19	TRBJ2-1	ASSSLGGLAGNRNEQF
TRBV11-3	TRBJ1-2	ASSSQQGTYGYT
TRBV14	TRBJ2-7	ASSSRDRGLYEQY
TRBV24-1	TRBJ1-4	ATSARGSHGPTNEKLF
TRBV19	TRBJ2-7	ASSISAGGSYEQY
TRBV7-2	TRBJ2-7	ARGSDSYEQY
TRBV11-2	TRBJ1-6	ASIRTSGNSPLH
TRBV5-1	TRBJ2-7	ASSYGVNYEQY
TRBV6-1	TRBJ1-4	ASRRGETNEKLF
TRBV18	TRBJ2-1	ASSGSGGNEQF
TRBV11-2	TRBJ1-6	ASSSTGNSPLH
TRBV10-1	TRBJ1-3	ASSEWGGTGNTIY
TRBV20-1	TRBJ2-7	SARGPGLAAHEQY
TRBV12-5	TRBJ2-1	ASGLGGSYNEQF
TRBV2	TRBJ2-2	ASSVAERAGELF